This T cell receptor beta chain was captured by sequencing in a study of human T cells and chemical hapten exposure. This clonotype was counted ten times or more. Time point defined: patch test 3, about 24 weeks after DPC sensitization. Treatment given: therapeutic diphenylcyclopropenone sensitization with weekly scalp DPC. Blood, whole and unfractionated, served as the source for total RNA extraction. Germline V gives CDR1 MNHNY, CDR2 SVGAGI (reference sequence). J was trimmed by 8 bases and V by 5 bases; bases with no gene match: 7. CDR3 length equals 13 residues. Study processing details: A per-sample median of roughly 91,000 TCRs was observed, with a range of about 20,000 to 690,600. Via MiXCR, TCRdb re-called the RACE reads, giving one row per CDR3 protein. In this record, the V and J calls reflect TCRdb's handling and not the investigators' own analysis. The table includes 55,000 to 75,000 distinct CDR3 sequences, approximately 13% detected once.

The sample here was whole blood, taken in connection with sensitization to the hapten diphenylcyclopropenone (DPC). The clonotype comes from a man aged 25-45 years with alopecia areata. Some clones in this sample may be carry-over from other donors' samples. The chain carries TRBV6-6 and TRBJ1-2, with TRBD1 matching 8 bases. CDR3 in DNA: TGTGCCAGCAGTCCGGACAGGGTGAGCGGCTACACCTTC. Encoded protein: CASSPDRVSGYTF.